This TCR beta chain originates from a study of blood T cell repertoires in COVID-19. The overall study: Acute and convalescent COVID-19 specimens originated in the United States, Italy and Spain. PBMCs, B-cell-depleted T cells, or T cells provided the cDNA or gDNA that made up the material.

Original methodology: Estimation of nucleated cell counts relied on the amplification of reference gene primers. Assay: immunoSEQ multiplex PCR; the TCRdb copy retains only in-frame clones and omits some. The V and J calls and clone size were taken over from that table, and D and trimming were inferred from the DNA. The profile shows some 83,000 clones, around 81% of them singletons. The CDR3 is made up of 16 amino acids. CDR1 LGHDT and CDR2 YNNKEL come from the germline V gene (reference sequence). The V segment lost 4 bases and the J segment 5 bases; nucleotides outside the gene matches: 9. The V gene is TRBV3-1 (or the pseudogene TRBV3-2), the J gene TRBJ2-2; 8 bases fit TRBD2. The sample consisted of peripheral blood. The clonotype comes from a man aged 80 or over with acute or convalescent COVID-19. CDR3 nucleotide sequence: TGTGCCAGCAGCCCCCCCGCGGGAGGATGGACCGGGGAGCTGTTTTTT. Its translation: CASSPPAGGWTGELFF.